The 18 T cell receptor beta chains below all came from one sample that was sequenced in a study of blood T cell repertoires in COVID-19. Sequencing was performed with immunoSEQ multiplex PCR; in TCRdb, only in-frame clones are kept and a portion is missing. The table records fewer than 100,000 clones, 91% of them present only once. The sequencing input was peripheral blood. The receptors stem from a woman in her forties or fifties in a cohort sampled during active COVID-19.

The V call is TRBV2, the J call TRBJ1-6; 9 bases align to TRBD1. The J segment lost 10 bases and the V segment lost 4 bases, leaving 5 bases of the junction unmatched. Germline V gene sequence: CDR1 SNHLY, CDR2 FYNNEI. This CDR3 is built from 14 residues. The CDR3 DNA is TGTGCCAGCAGTGGGGGACAGGGAAGATCACCCCTCCACTTT. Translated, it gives CASSGGQGRSPLHF.

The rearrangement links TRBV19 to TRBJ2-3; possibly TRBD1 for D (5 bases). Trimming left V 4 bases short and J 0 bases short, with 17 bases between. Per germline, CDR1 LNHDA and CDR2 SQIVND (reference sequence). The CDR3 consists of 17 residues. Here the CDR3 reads CASSNAAAGSSTDTQYF. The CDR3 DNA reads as TGTGCCAGTAGTAATGCCGCGGCAGGGTCTAGCACAGATACGCAGTATTTT. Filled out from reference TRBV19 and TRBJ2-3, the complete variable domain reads DGGITQSPKYLFRKEGQNVTLSCEQNLNHDAMYWYRQDPGQGLRLIYYSQIVNDFQKGDIAEGYSVSREKKESFPLTVTSAQKNPTAFYLCASSNAAAGSSTDTQYFGPGTRLTVL.

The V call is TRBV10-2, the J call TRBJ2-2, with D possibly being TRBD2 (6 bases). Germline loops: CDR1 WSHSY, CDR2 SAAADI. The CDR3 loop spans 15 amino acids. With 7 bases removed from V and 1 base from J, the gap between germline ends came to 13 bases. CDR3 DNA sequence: TGCGCCAGCACGGTTAGTAGCGGGAACACCGGGGAGCTGTTTTTT. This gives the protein CASTVSSGNTGELFF.

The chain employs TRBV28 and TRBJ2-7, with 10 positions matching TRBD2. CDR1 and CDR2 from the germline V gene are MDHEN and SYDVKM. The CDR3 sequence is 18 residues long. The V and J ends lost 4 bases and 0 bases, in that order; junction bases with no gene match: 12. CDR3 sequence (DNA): TGTGCCAGCAGTTCTCCAGCGGGAGGGCCGTCGAGCTCCTACGAGCAGTACTTC. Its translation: CASSSPAGGPSSSYEQYF.

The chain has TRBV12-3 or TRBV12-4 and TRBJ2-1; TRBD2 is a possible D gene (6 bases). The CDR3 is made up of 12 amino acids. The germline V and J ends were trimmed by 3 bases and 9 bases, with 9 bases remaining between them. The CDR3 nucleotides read TGTGCCAGCAGTTTGGCAGCGGGTGAGCAGTTCTTC. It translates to CASSLAAGEQFF.

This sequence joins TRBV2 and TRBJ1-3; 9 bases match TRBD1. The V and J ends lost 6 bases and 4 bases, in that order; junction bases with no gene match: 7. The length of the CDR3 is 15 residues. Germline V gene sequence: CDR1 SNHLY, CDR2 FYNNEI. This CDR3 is CASSAFGTGGNTIYF. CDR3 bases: TGTGCCAGCAGCGCCTTCGGGACAGGGGGAAACACCATATATTTT.

Here the CDR3 DNA reads TGTGCCAGCAGCAGGGACAGGGATTACACCTTC. Its translation: CASSRDRDYTF. The genes are TRBV13 and TRBJ1-2; 9 nucleotides line up with TRBD1. Trimming cost V 5 bases and J 11 bases; bases outside gene matches: 3. The CDR3 has 11 residues. Germline V lookup: CDR1 PRHDT, CDR2 FYEKMQ (reference sequence).

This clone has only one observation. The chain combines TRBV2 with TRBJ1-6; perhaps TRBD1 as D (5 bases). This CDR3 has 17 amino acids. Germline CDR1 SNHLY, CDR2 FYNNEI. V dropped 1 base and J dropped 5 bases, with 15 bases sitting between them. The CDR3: CASSEVSQTANNSPLHF. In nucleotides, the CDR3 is TGTGCCAGCAGTGAAGTTTCCCAGACAGCTAATAATTCACCCCTCCACTTT. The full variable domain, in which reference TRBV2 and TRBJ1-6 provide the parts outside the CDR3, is EPEVTQTPSHQVTQMGQEVILRCVPISNHLYFYWYRQILGQKVEFLVSFYNNEISEKSEIFDDQFSVERPDGSNFTLKIRSTKLEDSAMYFCASSEVSQTANNSPLHFGNGTRLTVT.

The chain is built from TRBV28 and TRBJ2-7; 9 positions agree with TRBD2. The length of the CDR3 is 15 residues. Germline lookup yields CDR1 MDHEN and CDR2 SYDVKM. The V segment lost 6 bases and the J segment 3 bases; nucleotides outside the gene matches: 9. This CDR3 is CASSPGLAGHYEQYF. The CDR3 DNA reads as TGTGCCAGCAGCCCCGGGCTAGCGGGACACTACGAGCAGTACTTC.

The CDR3 loop reads CASSPEGGPRYEQYF. The CDR3 nucleotides read TGTGCCAGCTCACCAGAGGGCGGCCCTCGCTACGAGCAGTACTTC. V usage is TRBV18 and J usage is TRBJ2-7; the D gene is possibly TRBD2 (5 bases). V dropped 2 bases and J dropped 3 bases, with 14 bases sitting between them. Per germline, CDR1 KGHSH and CDR2 LQKENI. The CDR3 spans 15 residues.

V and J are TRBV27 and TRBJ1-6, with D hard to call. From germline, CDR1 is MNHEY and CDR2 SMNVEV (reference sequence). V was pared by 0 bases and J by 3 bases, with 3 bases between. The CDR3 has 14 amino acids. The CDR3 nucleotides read TGTGCCAGCAGTTTATCTAGCTATAATTCACCCCTCCACTTT. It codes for CASSLSSYNSPLHF.

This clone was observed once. CDR3 region: CSASKPTVVSEQYF. DNA of the CDR3: TGCAGTGCTAGTAAGCCAACCGTTGTTAGCGAGCAGTACTTC. The chain recombines TRBV20-1 with TRBJ2-7, with D uncertain. The CDR3 is 14 residues long. Looked up from germline, CDR1 is DFQATT and CDR2 is SNEGSKA (reference sequence). The ends were cut back, 3 bases at V and 6 bases at J, with 18 bases in the middle.

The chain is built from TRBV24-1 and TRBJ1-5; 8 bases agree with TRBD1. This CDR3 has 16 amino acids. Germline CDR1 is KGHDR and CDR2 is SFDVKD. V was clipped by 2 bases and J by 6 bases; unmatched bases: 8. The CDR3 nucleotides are TGTGCCACCAGTGATTCCCAGGGGGCGATGGGTCAGCCCCAGCATTTT. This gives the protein CATSDSQGAMGQPQHF.

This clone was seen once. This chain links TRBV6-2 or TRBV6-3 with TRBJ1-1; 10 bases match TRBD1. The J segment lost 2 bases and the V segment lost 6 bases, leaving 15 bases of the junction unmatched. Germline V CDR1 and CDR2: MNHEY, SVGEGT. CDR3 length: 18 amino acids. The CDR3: CASSWTGGTGARNTEAFF. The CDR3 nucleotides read TGTGCCAGCAGCTGGACTGGTGGGACAGGGGCCCGCAACACTGAAGCTTTCTTT.

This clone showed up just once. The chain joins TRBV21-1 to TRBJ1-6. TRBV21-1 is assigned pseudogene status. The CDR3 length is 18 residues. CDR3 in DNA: TGCGCCAGCAGGGATGTAATAGCTACACATACATCATATTCACCCCTCCACTTT. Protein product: CASRDVIATHTSYSPLHF.

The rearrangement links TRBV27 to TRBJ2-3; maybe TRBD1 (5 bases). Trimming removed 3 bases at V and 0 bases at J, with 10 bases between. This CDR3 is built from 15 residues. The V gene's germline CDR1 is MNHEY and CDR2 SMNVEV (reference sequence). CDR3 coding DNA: TGTGCCAGCAGTTTTGAGGCAGGGAGCACAGATACGCAGTATTTT. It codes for CASSFEAGSTDTQYF.

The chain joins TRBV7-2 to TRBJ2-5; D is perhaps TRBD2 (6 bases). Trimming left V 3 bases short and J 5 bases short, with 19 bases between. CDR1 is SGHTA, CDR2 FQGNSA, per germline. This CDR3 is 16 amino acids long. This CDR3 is CASSFRIGLPRETQYF. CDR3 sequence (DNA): TGTGCCAGCAGCTTTCGCATCGGACTACCTAGGGAGACCCAGTACTTC.

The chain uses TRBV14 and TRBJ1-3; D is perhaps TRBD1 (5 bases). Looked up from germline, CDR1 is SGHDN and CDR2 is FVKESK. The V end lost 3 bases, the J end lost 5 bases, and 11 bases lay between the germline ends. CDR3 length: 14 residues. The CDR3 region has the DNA TGTGCCAGCAGCCATGCGGGGGTACGAAACACCATATATTTT. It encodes CASSHAGVRNTIYF.